The next 9 T cell receptor beta chains were all read from a single sample in a study of blood T cell repertoires in COVID-19. Sequencing used immunoSEQ multiplex PCR; TCRdb keeps in-frame clones, though not all of them. The data hold some 250,000 clones, with around nine tenths observed a single time. The sample was peripheral blood. The receptors were gathered from a woman in her sixties or seventies with active or convalescent COVID-19.

V gene TRBV4-3 combines with J gene TRBJ1-6, with 9 bases identical to TRBD1. Germline CDR1 LGHNA, CDR2 YSLEER. The ends lost 0 bases at V and 12 bases at J; junction bases unmatched: 6. The CDR3 extends over 15 amino acids. CDR3 DNA: TGCGCCAGCAGCCAAGATCGGGACAGGGTCAGACCCCTCCACTTT. It yields the protein CASSQDRDRVRPLHF.

CDR3 sequence (DNA): TGTGCCAGCAGTGAATCCGGGACAGCTAATTCACCCCTCCACTTT. Translated, it gives CASSESGTANSPLHF. This sequence joins TRBV25-1 and TRBJ1-6, with 7 bases matching TRBD1. The germline gives CDR1 MGHDK, CDR2 SYGVNS. V shed 1 base, J shed 6 bases, and the junction held 3 bases outside the gene matches. The CDR3 is 15 amino acids.

The chain recombines TRBV6-5 with TRBJ2-7; TRBD1 matches 7 bases. The length of the CDR3 is 13 residues. The germline V gene encodes CDR1 MNHEY and CDR2 SVGAGI. V lost 6 bases, J lost 2 bases, and 4 bases stayed unmatched. The chain's CDR3 is CASSRDRAYEQYF. The DNA for the CDR3 is TGTGCCAGCAGCCGGGACAGAGCCTACGAGCAGTACTTC.

The chain links TRBV28 to TRBJ1-6; D remains ambiguous. The V gene lost 8 bases and the J gene lost 0 bases, with 20 bases spanning the gap. In germline, CDR1 is MDHEN, CDR2 SYDVKM. The CDR3 length is 18 residues. CDR3 protein: CASDKWEGSSSYNSPLHF. In DNA, the CDR3 is TGTGCCAGCGACAAATGGGAGGGATCTAGCTCCTATAATTCACCCCTCCACTTT.

The chain links TRBV6-5 to TRBJ1-4; D is possibly TRBD1 (6 bases). The V end lost 7 bases, the J end lost 7 bases, and 19 bases lay between the germline ends. CDR3 length: 15 residues. Germline CDR1 and CDR2: MNHEY and SVGAGI. CDR3 bases: TGTGCCAGCACCGACCGGGGGGCGCAAAGTGAAAAACTGTTTTTT. Amino acids: CASTDRGAQSEKLFF.

The rearrangement uses TRBV7-3 and TRBJ1-2; the match to TRBD1 covers 7 bases. The CDR3 totals 15 residues. Germline V gene lookup returns CDR1 SGHTA and CDR2 FQGTGA. Losses at the gene ends were 5 bases for V and 0 bases for J; bases not matched to a gene: 6. The CDR3 sequence: CASSPRTGANYGYTF. The CDR3 DNA reads as TGTGCCAGCAGCCCACGGACAGGCGCTAACTATGGCTACACCTTC. Together with reference TRBV7-3 and TRBJ1-2, the CDR3 gives the full variable domain: GAGVSQTPSNKVTEKGKYVELRCDPISGHTALYWYRQSLGQGPEFLIYFQGTGAADDSGLPNDRFFAVRPEGSVSTLKIQRTERGDSAVYLCASSPRTGANYGYTFGSGTRLTVV.

On this clone: The same CDR3 is also encoded by other DNA sequences in this sample. The genes are TRBV5-4 and TRBJ1-1; unclear D gene. This CDR3 is 13 amino acids long. CDR1 is SGHNT and CDR2 is YYREEE in the germline V gene (reference sequence). V lost 0 bases and J 1 base, leaving 4 bases between the germline ends. The CDR3 sequence is CASSLVWNTEAFF. CDR3 nucleotides: TGTGCCAGCAGCTTGGTCTGGAACACTGAAGCTTTCTTT.

The V call is TRBV6-5, the J call TRBJ1-2, with 9 bases lining up with TRBD1. CDR1 is MNHEY, CDR2 SVGAGI, per germline. V lost 6 bases and J lost 7; bases outside the gene matches: 12. The CDR3 runs 15 residues. Here the CDR3 reads CASRITQGALGGYTF. The CDR3 DNA sequence: TGTGCCAGCAGAATAACACAGGGGGCTTTGGGTGGCTACACCTTC.

Notes on this clone: Within the sample, other DNA sequences also encode this same CDR3. This rearrangement joins TRBV5-6 to TRBJ1-2; TRBD1 is a possible D gene (5 bases). CDR1 and CDR2 (germline): SGHDT, YYEEEE. V lost 0 bases to trimming and J lost 4 bases, with 7 bases between them. This CDR3 is 13 amino acids long. The CDR3 sequence is CASSLAGGYGYTF. In nucleotides, the CDR3 is TGTGCCAGCAGCTTGGCCGGGGGCTATGGCTACACCTTC.